The 16 T cell receptor delta chains given below trace back to one sample, sequenced in a study of Vδ1+ human thymocytes. Sequences come from RNA converted to cDNA by reverse transcription. Pooled V-gene forward primers with one constant-region reverse primer generated the CDR3 amplicons by multiplex PCR. With CATT, TCRdb re-called clones from the multiplex PCR reads. The top ten hold about 1.4% of the sample, which has tens of thousands of delta-chain clones, approximately 30% seen once. Points from the study as a whole: Highly polyclonal TRG and TRD repertoires with Gaussian CDR3 length distributions appeared in thymus.

For these receptors, no antigen is known. The sample comprised Vdelta1+ gamma-delta thymocytes from the thymus. Subset here: FACS-sorted CD3+ TCRalphabeta- TCRVdelta1+ TCRVdelta2- thymocytes. Receptors originate from a boy younger than two who had congenital heart surgery.

This clone was counted only a few times. The V and J genes are TRDV1 and TRDJ1; tentative D call: TRDD3 (5 bases). Trimming removed 3 bases from V and 0 bases from J, with 29 bases in between. There are 21 residues in the CDR3. The germline V gene has CDR1 TSWWSYY and CDR2 QGS. CDR3 sequence reads: CALGEPRRISPRPGDTDKLIF. The CDR3 bases are TGTGCTCTTGGGGAGCCTCGGAGGATATCACCCCGTCCAGGAGACACCGATAAACTCATCTTT.

By share, this clone counts as medium-sized (0.01 to 0.1%). V and J are TRDV1 and TRDJ1; 8 bases are shared with TRDD3. Germline CDR1 and CDR2: TSWWSYY and QGS. J was trimmed by 0 bases and V by 2 bases; bases with no gene match: 23. The CDR3 totals 22 residues. CDR3 DNA: TGTGCTCTTGGGGAATGGGCCTACATCTGGGGGAAACTTCACTCGTACACCGATAAACTCATCTTT. This codes for CALGEWAYIWGKLHSYTDKLIF.

The rearrangement uses TRDV1 and TRDJ1; 7 nucleotides agree with TRDD3. The CDR3 runs 23 residues. V was clipped by 0 bases and J by 1 base; unmatched bases: 26. CDR1 TSWWSYY and CDR2 QGS come from the germline V gene. The CDR3 region is CALGELVMGPWGPYGEVTDKLIF. CDR3 sequence (DNA): TGTGCTCTTGGGGAACTAGTAATGGGTCCCTGGGGGCCCTACGGGGAGGTCACCGATAAACTCATCTTT.

The rearrangement uses TRDV1 and TRDJ1; 8 positions agree with TRDD3. V shed 2 bases and J 4 bases; nucleotides not matched to a gene: 15. Germline lookup yields CDR1 TSWWSYY and CDR2 QGS. CDR3 length: 18 amino acids. The CDR3 here is CALGERAGIPYAGDKLIF. The CDR3 coding sequence is TGTGCTCTTGGGGAAAGGGCGGGGATACCCTACGCGGGCGATAAACTCATCTTT.

The sample holds a few counts of this clone. The J gene is TRDJ1, the V gene TRDV1; the match to TRDD3 covers 9 bases. V shed 0 bases and J 0 bases; nucleotides not matched to a gene: 14. The CDR3 runs to 20 residues. Germline V gene data show CDR1 as TSWWSYY and CDR2 as QGS. The CDR3 protein is CALGELEVGDKGKYTDKLIF. CDR3 bases: TGTGCTCTTGGGGAACTAGAAGTGGGGGATAAGGGGAAGTACACCGATAAACTCATCTTT.

The gene calls are TRDV1 and TRDJ1, with TRDD3 identical over 10 bases. Germline CDR1 is TSWWSYY and CDR2 is QGS. The length of the CDR3 is 26 residues. Germline trimming cut 2 bases from V and 0 bases from J; bases unmatched to any gene: 33. DNA for the CDR3: TGTGCTCTTGGGGAAGGACCTTCCTCTGGGGGATATAACTCTGGGATGGGGCCCTCGTACACCGATAAACTCATCTTT. Its translation: CALGEGPSSGGYNSGMGPSYTDKLIF.

Worth noting for this clone: The identical CDR3 is also encoded by other nucleotide sequences in the sample. This sequence joins TRDV1 and TRDJ1; no reliable D call. From germline, CDR1 is TSWWSYY and CDR2 QGS. The V end was cut by 1 base, the J end by 5 bases, with 17 bases between. This CDR3 has 16 residues. The CDR3 DNA is TGTGCTCTTGGGGAACCTTCAGGGCCCCGGGGTGATAAACTCATCTTT. The encoded protein is CALGEPSGPRGDKLIF.

Turning to this clone: Other DNA sequences within the sample encode an identical CDR3. The V gene is TRDV1, the J gene TRDJ1; 9 bases are a match to TRDD3. Germline V gene sequence: CDR1 TSWWSYY, CDR2 QGS. CDR3 length equals 18 residues. Trimming cost V 8 bases and J 10 bases; bases outside gene matches: 26. CDR3 amino acids: CALRGNPVLGDLAMTLIF. CDR3 coding DNA: TGTGCTCTTAGGGGAAACCCAGTACTGGGGGACCTGGCTATGACACTCATCTTT.

With respect to this clone: One base away lies a much larger clone, so this may be a sequencing read error. Other nucleotide sequences in the sample specify the same CDR3. The V and J genes are TRDV1 and TRDJ1; D remains unclear. Germline V lookup: CDR1 TSWWSYY, CDR2 QGS. The germline V and J ends were trimmed by 2 bases and 2 bases, with 18 bases remaining between them. This CDR3 comprises 17 residues. CDR3 in amino acids: CALGEDLRVAGTDKLIF. CDR3 DNA sequence: TGTGCTCTTGGGGAAGATTTGCGTGTCGCGGGGACCGATAAACTCATCTTT.

About this clone: The DNA is omitted, as the CDR3 cannot be located on it reliably, and the CDR3 follows TCRdb's listing. Other DNA variants within this sample encode the same CDR3. The chain recombines TRDV1 with TRDJ1; the D segment call TRDD3 is taken from the table without a DNA check. Germline loops: CDR1 TSWWSYY, CDR2 QGS. The CDR3 numbers 23 amino acids, ends counted. The CDR3 protein is CALGGASRSLRVWDWVIGDKLIF.

The chain carries TRDV1 and TRDJ1, with 12 bases that match TRDD3. The CDR3 extends over 20 amino acids. V was pared by 3 bases and J by 1 base, with 15 bases of the junction left unmatched. From germline, CDR1 is TSWWSYY and CDR2 QGS. CDR3 region: CALGELFGGWGIRTTDKLIF. In DNA, the CDR3 is TGTGCTCTTGGGGAGCTCTTCGGGGGCTGGGGGATACGCACCACCGATAAACTCATCTTT.

This clone appeared a few times. The chain uses TRDV1 and TRDJ1; 7 bases fit TRDD3. Germline V lookup: CDR1 TSWWSYY, CDR2 QGS. J lost 0 bases, V lost 0 bases, and 16 bases had no gene match. This CDR3 is 20 amino acids long. The CDR3, as DNA: TGTGCTCTTGGGGAACTATGGTATCGGGGGATGGCGCCCTACACCGATAAACTCATCTTT. It yields the protein CALGELWYRGMAPYTDKLIF.

About this clone itself: At one end the junction does not follow the germline gene, possibly because of a read error. In the same sample, other DNA sequences code for this CDR3. The rearrangement joins TRDV1 to TRDJ1; perhaps D is TRDD2 or TRDD3 (5 bases each). Germline loops: CDR1 TSWWSYY, CDR2 QGS. The CDR3 totals 16 residues. The CDR3 is CALGELTHSYTDKLIF. The CDR3 DNA reads TGCGCTCTTGGGGAACTAACTCATTCCTACACCGATAAACTCATCTTT.

There are a few counts of this clone. The V and J genes are TRDV1 and TRDJ1, with D possibly TRDD3 on 6 matching bases. Germline CDR1 and CDR2: TSWWSYY and QGS. V was trimmed by 5 bases and J by 7 bases, leaving 17 bases between them. This CDR3 has 14 residues. CDR3 protein: CALGLLGPLGKLIF. CDR3 nucleotides: TGTGCTCTTGGGCTCCTGGGGCCACTAGGTAAACTCATCTTT.

As regards this clone: The junction shows a germline mismatch at one end, possibly a read error. The chain employs TRDV1 and TRDJ1; the D call may be TRDD2 or TRDD3 (6 bases each). In germline, CDR1 is TSWWSYY, CDR2 QGS. The CDR3 has 22 amino acids. CDR3 bases: TGTGCTCGTGGGGAACTTATCCACCTTCCGCTGGGGACCCTACGTGTAGTCGATAAACTCATCTTT. Translation: CARGELIHLPLGTLRVVDKLIF.

This clone is categorized as medium-sized. The rearrangement links TRDV1 to TRDJ1; no clear D gene. The ends were cut back, 5 bases at V and 1 base at J, with 14 bases in the middle. CDR1 and CDR2 (germline): TSWWSYY, QGS. The CDR3 is made up of 15 amino acids. The CDR3 protein is CALGSCSLGTDKLIF. CDR3 DNA: TGTGCTCTTGGGTCATGCTCCCTAGGCACCGATAAACTCATCTTT.